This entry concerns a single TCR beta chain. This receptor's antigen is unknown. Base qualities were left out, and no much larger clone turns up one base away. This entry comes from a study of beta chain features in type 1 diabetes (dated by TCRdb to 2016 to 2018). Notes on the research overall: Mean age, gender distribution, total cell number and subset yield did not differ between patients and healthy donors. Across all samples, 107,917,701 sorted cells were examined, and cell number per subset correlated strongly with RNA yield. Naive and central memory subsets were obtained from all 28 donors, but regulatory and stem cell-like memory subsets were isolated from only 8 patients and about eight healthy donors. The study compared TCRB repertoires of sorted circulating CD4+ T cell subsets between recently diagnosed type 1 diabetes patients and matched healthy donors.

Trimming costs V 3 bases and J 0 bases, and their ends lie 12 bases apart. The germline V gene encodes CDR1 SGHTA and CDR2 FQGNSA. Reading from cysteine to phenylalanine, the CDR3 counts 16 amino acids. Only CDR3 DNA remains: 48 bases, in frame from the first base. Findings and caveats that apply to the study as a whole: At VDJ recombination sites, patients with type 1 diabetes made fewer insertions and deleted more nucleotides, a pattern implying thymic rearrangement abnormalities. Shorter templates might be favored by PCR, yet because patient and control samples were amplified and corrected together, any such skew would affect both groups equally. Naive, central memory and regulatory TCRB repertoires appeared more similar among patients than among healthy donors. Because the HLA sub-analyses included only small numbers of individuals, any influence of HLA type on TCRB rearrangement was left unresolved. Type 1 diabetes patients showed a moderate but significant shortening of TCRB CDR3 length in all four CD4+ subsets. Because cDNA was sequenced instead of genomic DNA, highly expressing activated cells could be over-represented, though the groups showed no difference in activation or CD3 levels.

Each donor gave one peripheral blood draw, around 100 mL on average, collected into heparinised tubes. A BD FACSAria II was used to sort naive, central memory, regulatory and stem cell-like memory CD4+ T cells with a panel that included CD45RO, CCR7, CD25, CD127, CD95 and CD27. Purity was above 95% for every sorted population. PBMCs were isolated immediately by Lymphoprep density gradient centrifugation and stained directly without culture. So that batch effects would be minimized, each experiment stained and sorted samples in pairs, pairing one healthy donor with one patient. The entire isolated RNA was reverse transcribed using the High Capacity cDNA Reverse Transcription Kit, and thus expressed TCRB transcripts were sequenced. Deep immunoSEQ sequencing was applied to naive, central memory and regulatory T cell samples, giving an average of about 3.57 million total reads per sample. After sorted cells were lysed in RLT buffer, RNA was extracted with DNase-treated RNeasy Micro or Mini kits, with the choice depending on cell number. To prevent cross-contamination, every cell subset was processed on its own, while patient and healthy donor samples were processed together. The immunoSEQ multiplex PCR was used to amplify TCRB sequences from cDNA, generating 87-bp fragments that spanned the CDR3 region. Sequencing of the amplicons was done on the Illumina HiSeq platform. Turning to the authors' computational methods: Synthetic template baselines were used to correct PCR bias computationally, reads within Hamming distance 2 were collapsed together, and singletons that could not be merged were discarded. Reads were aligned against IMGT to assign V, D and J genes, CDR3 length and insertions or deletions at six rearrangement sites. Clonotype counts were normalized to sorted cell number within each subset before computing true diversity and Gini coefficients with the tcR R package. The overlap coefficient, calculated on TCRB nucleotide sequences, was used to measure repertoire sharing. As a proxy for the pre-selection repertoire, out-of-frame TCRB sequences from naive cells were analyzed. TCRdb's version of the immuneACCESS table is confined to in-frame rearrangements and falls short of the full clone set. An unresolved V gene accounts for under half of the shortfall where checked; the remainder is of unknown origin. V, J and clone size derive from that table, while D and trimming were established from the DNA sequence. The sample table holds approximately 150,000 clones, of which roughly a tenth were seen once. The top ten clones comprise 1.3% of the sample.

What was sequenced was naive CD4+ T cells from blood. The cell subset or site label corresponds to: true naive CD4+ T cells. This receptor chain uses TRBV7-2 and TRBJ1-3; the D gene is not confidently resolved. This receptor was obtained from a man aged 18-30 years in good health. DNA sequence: TGTGCCAGCAGCTTCCAGGCTTCAACCTCTGGAAACACCATATATTTT. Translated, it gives CASSFQASTSGNTIYF.